The rows below give T cell receptor beta chains drawn from one sample of a study of human T cells and chemical hapten exposure. TCRdb independently ran MiXCR on the RACE reads; one entry per CDR3 protein. The data contain approximately 340,000 distinct CDR3 sequences, around 7% of them singletons. The source material was whole blood, sampled in connection with sensitization to the hapten diphenylcyclopropenone (DPC). Every receptor here comes from a woman aged 18-29 years with alopecia areata. Some clones in this sample may be carry-over from other donors' samples. CDR3s include the opening cysteine and the closing phenylalanine or tryptophan. D genes are given only for firm matches.

TRBV29-1,TRBD1,TRBJ2-7,CSFWSGTVSYEQYF
TRBV6-6,.,TRBJ1-5,CASGRQDSNQPQHF
TRBV3-1,.,TRBJ2-3,CASSRSEGDTQYF
TRBV6-5,.,TRBJ2-3,CASSPIGGPYQYF
TRBV27,TRBD1,TRBJ2-7,CASSPGTGSSYEQYF
TRBV7-6,.,TRBJ2-7,CASSLYRDGEQYF
TRBV28,TRBD2,TRBJ2-3,CASTLIGRSGGAGDTQYF
TRBV7-9,.,TRBJ1-5,CASSLAGAKGNIFNQPQHF
TRBV28,.,TRBJ1-3,CASSPNGNTIYF
TRBV5-1,TRBD1,TRBJ1-2,CASEGQADGYTF
TRBV7-2,.,TRBJ2-1,CASSPTLVARDEQFF
TRBV12-3/TRBV12-4,TRBD2,TRBJ2-1,CASRTSGGRSYNEQFF
TRBV13,TRBD1,TRBJ2-1,CASSLGDRARGNEQFF
TRBV5-1,TRBD2,TRBJ2-7,CASSIEAGVYEQYF
TRBV4-1,TRBD1,TRBJ1-3,CASSQDLFTGGIGNTIYF
TRBV12-3/TRBV12-4,.,TRBJ2-6,CASSPDLGGGEAFSGANVLTF
TRBV12-3/TRBV12-4,.,TRBJ1-2,CASSQGSGYTF
TRBV10-3,.,TRBJ2-3,CAIGSTDTQYF
TRBV28,.,TRBJ2-5,CASSRRDASQETQYF
TRBV29-1,TRBD1,TRBJ1-1,CSVDPRTGNIIF
TRBV12-3/TRBV12-4,.,TRBJ1-3,CASSRRNAFNSGNTIYF
TRBV12-3/TRBV12-4,TRBD2,TRBJ2-1,CASSLSSGGRNEQFF
TRBV5-1,.,TRBJ1-1,CASGVGNMGTEAFF
TRBV20-1,.,TRBJ2-1,CSARAPDSGYNEQFF
TRBV28,TRBD1,TRBJ2-1,CASSPDPRDRVGNEQFF
TRBV10-3,.,TRBJ1-5,CAISSDRNNQPQHF
TRBV20-1,.,TRBJ1-2,CSASSEGYTF
TRBV7-8,.,TRBJ2-3,CASSRTRTATDTQYF
TRBV6-5,.,TRBJ1-2,CASSPSTGLVVYGYTF
TRBV6-1,TRBD1,TRBJ1-5,CASSPIGTGLRTNNQPQHF
TRBV29-1,TRBD1,TRBJ1-1,CSVANRGQNTEAFF
TRBV10-3,TRBD1,TRBJ2-2,CAIKLGTANTGELFF
TRBV7-9,.,TRBJ2-7,CASSRNTDYEQYF
TRBV12-3/TRBV12-4,.,TRBJ2-7,CASSLAVGAFEQYF
TRBV28,.,TRBJ2-1,CASSSGQSWDEQFF
TRBV5-1,.,TRBJ2-5,CASSTLAPPRAETQYF
TRBV29-1,TRBD1,TRBJ2-1,CSVEAGQGSYNEQFF
TRBV10-3,.,TRBJ2-6,CAISESQGSGANVLTF
TRBV7-7,.,TRBJ2-3,CASSRLLSTDTQYF
TRBV7-3,.,TRBJ2-5,CASSLSGPIPDAQYF
TRBV10-2,.,TRBJ2-1,CASKRGLNNEQFF
TRBV2,.,TRBJ2-2,CASRSNTGELFF
TRBV10-3,.,TRBJ2-7,CAISEPGQSYEQYF
TRBV6-2/TRBV6-3,TRBD2,TRBJ2-1,CASSYSRLASFF
TRBV7-2,.,TRBJ1-6,CASSFRLNFPTLHF
TRBV5-1,TRBD1,TRBJ1-1,CASSYNTGTGEAFF
TRBV5-4,TRBD2,TRBJ2-3,CATTSGGAAGADTQYF
TRBV7-8,TRBD2,TRBJ2-1,CASSPRSGGADEQFF